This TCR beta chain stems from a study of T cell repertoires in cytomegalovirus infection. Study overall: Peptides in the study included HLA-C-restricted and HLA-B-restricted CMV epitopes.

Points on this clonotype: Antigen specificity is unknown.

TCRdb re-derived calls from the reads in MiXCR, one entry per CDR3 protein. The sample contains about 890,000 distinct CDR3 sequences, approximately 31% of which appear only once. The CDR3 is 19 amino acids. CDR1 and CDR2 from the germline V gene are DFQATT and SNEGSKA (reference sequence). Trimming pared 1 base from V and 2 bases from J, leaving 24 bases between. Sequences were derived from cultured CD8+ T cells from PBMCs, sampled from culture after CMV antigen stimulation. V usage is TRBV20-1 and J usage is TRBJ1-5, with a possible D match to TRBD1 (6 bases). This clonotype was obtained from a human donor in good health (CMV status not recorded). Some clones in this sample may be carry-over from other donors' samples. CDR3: CSARAPPRGPRIGNQPQHF. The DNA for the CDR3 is TGCAGTGCTAGAGCCCCCCCCAGGGGACCAAGAATAGGCAATCAGCCCCAGCATTTT.